A single sample is the source of the 9 T cell receptor beta chains below, sequenced in a study of T cell repertoires in cytomegalovirus infection. TCRdb recomputed calls from the reads with MiXCR, one row per CDR3 protein. In the table there are about 460,000 distinct CDR3 sequences, about 11% of which are singletons. Input material: PBMCs. The receptors stem from a human donor in good health (CMV status not recorded). Some clones in this sample may be carry-over from other donors' samples.

In its sample, this clonotype was seen many times. The rearrangement joins TRBV15 to TRBJ2-5; D remains unclear. V was clipped by 8 bases and J by 5 bases, with 12 bases between them. The CDR3 is 12 residues long. The V gene's germline CDR1 is LNHNV and CDR2 YYDKDF (reference sequence). The CDR3 nucleotides read TGTGCCACCGGCCAGTCCCGCGAGACCCAGTACTTC. Amino acid sequence: CATGQSRETQYF.

This clonotype was observed at least ten times. J is TRBJ2-1 and V is TRBV3-1; D is unclear. The germline V gene has CDR1 LGHDT and CDR2 YNNKEL (reference sequence). The CDR3 spans 13 residues. Trimming took 8 bases from V and 9 from J, leaving 17 bases between them. The CDR3 is CASRRTVTGEQFF. DNA for the CDR3: TGTGCCAGCCGACGGACGGTTACGGGTGAGCAGTTCTTC.

This clonotype was observed many times. This chain links TRBV7-9 with TRBJ2-1; D gene uncertain. V was clipped by 3 bases and J by 7 bases, with 13 bases between them. CDR3 length: 14 residues. Germline CDR1 SEHNR, CDR2 FQNEAQ (reference sequence). CDR3 nucleotides: TGTGCCAGCAGCTTCCCTAATGGACGAAATGAGCAGTTCTTC. This codes for CASSFPNGRNEQFF.

This clonotype was recorded at least ten times. The chain links TRBV7-2 to TRBJ2-1, with D maybe TRBD2 (5 bases). The CDR3 consists of 15 residues. Per germline, CDR1 SGHTA and CDR2 FQGNSA. V was clipped by 1 base and J by 6 bases, with 13 bases between them. The CDR3 loop reads CASSLGLAEGNEQFF. CDR3 in DNA: TGTGCCAGCAGCTTAGGTCTAGCCGAGGGCAATGAGCAGTTCTTC.

The chain is built from TRBV20-1 and TRBJ2-3, with no clear D. Deletions cut 5 bases from V and 1 base from J, with 10 bases between. The length of the CDR3 is 13 residues. CDR1 and CDR2 from the germline V gene are DFQATT and SNEGSKA (reference sequence). The CDR3 DNA reads TGCAGTGCTCAGACACGGGGCACAGATACGCAGTATTTT. Its protein is CSAQTRGTDTQYF.

This clonotype was detected ten times or more. The V gene is TRBV11-2, the J gene TRBJ2-6; the D call may be TRBD1 or TRBD2 (5 bases each). Germline CDR1 is SGHAT and CDR2 is FQNNGV. The CDR3 totals 15 residues. Trimming cost V 5 bases and J 2 bases, with 10 bases left between them. CDR3 residues: CASSLLGAGANVLTF. DNA of the CDR3: TGTGCCAGCAGCCTCTTGGGGGCTGGGGCCAACGTCCTGACTTTC.

This clonotype was counted many times. The chain has TRBV20-1 and TRBJ2-7; 11 bases line up with TRBD2. The CDR3 sequence is 15 residues long. Per the germline V gene, CDR1 is DFQATT and CDR2 is SNEGSKA (reference sequence). V shed 2 bases and J 2 bases; nucleotides not matched to a gene: 5. Written as DNA, the CDR3 is TGCAGTGCTAGACCTATTAGCGGGGGGGCCTACGAGCAGTACTTC. Its translation: CSARPISGGAYEQYF.

This clonotype was seen ten or more times. The chain employs TRBV30 and TRBJ1-2; D uncertain. V was clipped by 5 bases and J by 4 bases, with 20 bases between them. Germline CDR1 and CDR2: GTSNPN and SVGIG (reference sequence). The CDR3 spans 15 residues. This CDR3 reads CAWSRGGLTVYGYTF. The CDR3 DNA is TGTGCCTGGTCCCGGGGTGGGCTTACGGTCTATGGCTACACCTTC.

This sequence joins TRBV20-1 and TRBJ2-4; perhaps TRBD2 as D (5 bases). Trimming left V 5 bases short and J 9 bases short, with 17 bases between. Germline V gene sequence: CDR1 DFQATT, CDR2 SNEGSKA (reference sequence). There are 13 residues in the CDR3. This chain's CDR3 is CSALPGSAGIQYF. In DNA form, the CDR3 reads TGCAGTGCTCTTCCGGGATCAGCAGGCATTCAGTACTTC.